These T cell receptor beta chains were read from a single sample in a study of blood T cell repertoires in COVID-19. Generated by immunoSEQ multiplex PCR, the TCRdb table keeps only in-frame clones and is missing some. The data show 300,000 to 400,000 clones, with about 83% seen just once and roughly 3% held by the top ten. Sequencing used peripheral blood. These TCRs come from a man aged 30 to 45 with active or convalescent COVID-19. Each CDR3 is given with its conserved first and last residue. The D gene is left open where the match is weak. Clone size is not always given. Where it is, it says once, few, many or a class for expanded clones.

TRBD1 | once | TRBJ2-3 | TRBV24-1 | CATSGTDLTDTQYF | TGTGCCACCTCCGGGACAGATCTCACAGATACGCAGTATTTT
. | . | TRBJ1-2 | TRBV18 | CASFSTGFHYGYTF | TGTGCCAGCTTTTCGACAGGATTCCACTATGGCTACACCTTC
. | . | TRBJ2-7 | TRBV2 | CASNPGTPSYEQYF | TGTGCCAGCAACCCCGGGACACCTTCCTACGAGCAGTACTTC
TRBD2 | . | TRBJ2-7 | TRBV6-2/TRBV6-3 | CASSSSGSYPYEQYF | TGTGCCAGCAGCTCTAGCGGGAGCTATCCCTACGAGCAGTACTTC
. | . | TRBJ1-1 | TRBV9 | CASSVGGGQNTEAFF | TGTGCCAGCAGCGTAGGAGGGGGACAGAACACTGAAGCTTTCTTT
. | . | TRBJ1-5 | TRBV2 | CASSESDSLSQPQHF | TGTGCCAGCAGTGAAAGTGACAGTCTCAGTCAGCCCCAGCATTTT
. | . | TRBJ2-1 | TRBV10-1 | CASRDHRAYNEQFF | TGCGCCAGCAGGGATCATCGGGCCTACAATGAGCAGTTCTTC
TRBD2 | . | TRBJ2-7 | TRBV7-2 | CASSLGLAGDSEQYF | TGTGCCAGCAGCTTAGGACTAGCGGGAGATTCCGAGCAGTACTTC
TRBD2 | . | TRBJ2-7 | TRBV15 | CATSISRREGREQYF | TGTGCCACCAGCATTTCCAGAAGGGAGGGTCGCGAGCAGTACTTC
. | . | TRBJ1-3 | TRBV18 | CASSPRQGSTRSGNTIYF | TGTGCCAGCTCACCGAGGCAGGGAAGTACCCGCTCTGGAAACACCATATATTTT
TRBD1 | few | TRBJ2-5 | TRBV27 | CASSPSPGTGETQYF | TGTGCCAGCAGTCCCTCCCCCGGGACAGGGGAGACCCAGTACTTC
TRBD2 | . | TRBJ2-5 | TRBV3-1/TRBV3-2 | CASSGTAVGTSGGAGETQYF | TGTGCCAGCAGCGGGACCGCGGTAGGGACTAGCGGGGGGGCCGGCGAGACCCAGTACTTC
. | . | TRBJ1-3 | TRBV14 | CASSQDLRLQTIYF | TGTGCCAGCAGCCAAGATCTAAGGTTACAGACCATATATTTT
. | . | TRBJ2-2 | TRBV11-2 | CASSLPWLPELFF | TGTGCCAGCAGCTTACCTTGGCTCCCGGAGCTGTTTTTT
. | . | TRBJ2-5 | TRBV11-2 | CASSLGKETQYF | TGTGCCAGCAGCTTGGGCAAAGAGACCCAGTACTTC
. | few | TRBJ1-2 | TRBV5-5 | CASSLTTDSGYGYTF | TGTGCCAGCAGCTTGACGACAGATTCTGGCTATGGCTACACCTTC
. | . | TRBJ1-1 | TRBV7-8 | CASSLVRRGSTEAFF | TGTGCCAGCAGCTTAGTTAGGCGCGGGAGCACTGAAGCTTTCTTT
. | . | TRBJ2-4 | TRBV3-1/TRBV3-2 | CASSQGLSAKNIQYF | TGTGCCAGCAGCCAAGGTCTGTCTGCCAAAAACATTCAGTACTTC
TRBD1 | . | TRBJ1-2 | TRBV20-1 | CSASGQGNYTF | TGCAGTGCGAGCGGACAGGGGAACTACACCTTC
TRBD2 | . | TRBJ2-3 | TRBV6-1 | CASSGGGRAVTSTDTQYF | TGTGCCAGCAGTGGGGGGGGGAGAGCCGTGACTAGCACAGATACGCAGTATTTT
TRBD1 | . | TRBJ2-1 | TRBV5-1 | CASSRQGDEQFF | TGCGCCAGCAGCCGACAGGGGGATGAGCAGTTCTTC
. | . | TRBJ2-1 | TRBV5-5 | CASSLTQRSSSYNEQFF | TGTGCCAGCAGCTTGACTCAGCGGAGCAGCTCCTACAATGAGCAGTTCTTC
TRBD1 | . | TRBJ2-7 | TRBV4-3 | CASSHYGTGGRYEQYF | TGCGCCAGCAGCCACTATGGGACAGGGGGCAGGTACGAGCAGTACTTC
. | . | TRBJ1-1 | TRBV7-3 | CASSPSGDTEAFF | TGTGCCAGCAGCCCCTCAGGGGACACTGAAGCTTTCTTT
. | . | TRBJ2-1 | TRBV5-3 | CARSSTRSSYNEQFF | TGTGCCAGAAGCTCCACTAGGAGCTCCTACAATGAGCAGTTCTTC
. | few | TRBJ1-5 | TRBV7-6 | CASSLGPDIASNQPQHF | TGTGCCAGCAGCTTAGGCCCGGACATAGCAAGCAATCAGCCCCAGCATTTT